A single sample is the source of the 25 T cell receptor beta chains below, sequenced in a study of blood T cell repertoires in COVID-19. Libraries were prepared by immunoSEQ multiplex PCR; TCRdb keeps only in-frame clonotypes and omits some of them. The sample shows more than 95,000 clones, roughly 74% of them seen only once. Sequencing input: peripheral blood. The receptors stem from a man at least 80 years old with COVID-19, enrolled during active disease.

This clone turned up a few times. V usage is TRBV15 and J usage is TRBJ2-3, with no clear D. The CDR3 length is 13 residues. Germline lookup yields CDR1 LNHNV and CDR2 YYDKDF (reference sequence). V lost 0 bases, J lost 5 bases, and 6 bases lay in between. The CDR3 sequence: CATSRDSGDTQYF. The CDR3 nucleotides read TGTGCCACCAGCAGAGATAGTGGAGATACGCAGTATTTT.

The V call is TRBV6-2 or TRBV6-3, the J call TRBJ1-5, with TRBD1 as a possible D gene (6 bases). CDR1 and CDR2 (germline): MNHEY, SVGEGT. V dropped 5 bases and J dropped 1 base, with 9 bases sitting between them. This CDR3 spans 14 amino acids. CDR3 protein: CASSAQGSNQPQHF. The CDR3 nucleotides are TGTGCCAGCAGTGCCCAGGGGAGCAATCAGCCCCAGCATTTT.

A remark on this clone: A much larger clone differs from this one at a single base, so this may be a read error. This specimen includes other DNA sequences encoding the same CDR3. The chain is built from TRBV27 and TRBJ2-7; TRBD1 aligns across 7 bases. The CDR3 sequence is 13 residues long. The V and J ends lost 3 bases and 2 bases, in that order; junction bases with no gene match: 1. Looked up from germline, CDR1 is MNHEY and CDR2 is SMNVEV (reference sequence). The CDR3 loop is CASSFDRAYEQYF. CDR3 nucleotides: TGTGCCAGCAGTTTTGACAGGGCCTACGAGCAGTACTTC.

Ten or more counts support this clone. The chain combines TRBV7-2 with TRBJ1-6; the D gene is possibly TRBD1 (5 bases). Looked up from germline, CDR1 is SGHTA and CDR2 is FQGNSA. The CDR3 consists of 14 residues. V shed 4 bases and J shed 10 bases, with 14 bases lying between them. The CDR3 here is CASSSGGTSSPLHF. The CDR3 DNA follows: TGTGCCAGCAGCTCGGGGGGGACCTCGTCACCCCTCCACTTT. Variable domain in full (rest from reference TRBV7-2 and TRBJ1-6): GAGVSQSPSNKVTEKGKDVELRCDPISGHTALYWYRQSLGQGLEFLIYFQGNSAPDKSGLPSDRFSAERTGGSVSTLTIQRTQQEDSAVYLCASSSGGTSSPLHFGNGTRLTVT.

The chain is built from TRBV10-3 and TRBJ2-5; TRBD2 matches 7 bases. From germline, CDR1 is ENHRY and CDR2 SYGVKD. This CDR3 spans 13 amino acids. Trimming cost V 6 bases and J 5 bases; bases outside gene matches: 6. The CDR3 sequence is CAIRGTTPETQYF. The CDR3 DNA follows: TGTGCCATCAGGGGGACTACTCCGGAGACCCAGTACTTC.

The chain links TRBV10-3 to TRBJ2-3, with TRBD2 matching 7 bases. CDR3 size: 15 residues. Trimming cost V 3 bases and J 2 bases; bases outside gene matches: 5. CDR1 is ENHRY, CDR2 SYGVKD, per germline. CDR3: CAISDWGTTTDTQYF. CDR3 DNA sequence: TGTGCCATCAGTGATTGGGGGACTACCACAGATACGCAGTATTTT.

The chain recombines TRBV4-3 with TRBJ2-2; D uncertain. V lost 0 bases and J lost 0, with 14 bases in between. CDR1 is LGHNA and CDR2 is YSLEER in the germline V gene. CDR3 length equals 18 residues. The CDR3 reads CASSQDTTPYANTGELFF. In DNA, the CDR3 is TGCGCCAGCAGCCAAGACACAACGCCGTACGCGAACACCGGGGAGCTGTTTTTT.

The chain employs TRBV27 and TRBJ2-3, with TRBD1 matching 8 bases. V was clipped by 1 base and J by 6 bases; unmatched bases: 6. Germline CDR1 and CDR2: MNHEY and SMNVEV (reference sequence). This CDR3 spans 15 amino acids. The CDR3 region has the DNA TGTGCCAGCAGTTTATGGCCAGGGGGCGAGGATACGCAGTATTTT. Translation gives CASSLWPGGEDTQYF.

The V call is TRBV29-1, the J call TRBJ2-1; 12 nucleotides agree with TRBD2. Unmatched junction bases numbered 5, after V lost 7 bases and J lost 4 bases. The CDR3 loop spans 14 amino acids. Germline CDR1 reads SQVTM; CDR2 reads ANQGSEA. CDR3 bases: TGCAGCGGTGGGACTAGCGGGTCTTACAATGAGCAGTTCTTC. Translated, it gives CSGGTSGSYNEQFF.

This chain uses TRBV5-1 with TRBJ1-1; tentative D call: TRBD1 (5 bases). CDR1 and CDR2 (germline): SGHRS, YFSETQ. The CDR3 totals 15 residues. The ends were cut back, 4 bases at V and 2 bases at J, with 15 bases in the middle. The CDR3 sequence is CASSPSSGYNTEAFF. CDR3 bases: TGCGCCAGCAGCCCGTCATCAGGGTACAACACTGAAGCTTTCTTT. Based on the CDR3 plus reference TRBV5-1 and TRBJ1-1, the full variable domain is KAGVTQTPRYLIKTRGQQVTLSCSPISGHRSVSWYQQTPGQGLQFLFEYFSETQRNKGNFPGRFSGRQFSNSRSEMNVSTLELGDSALYLCASSPSSGYNTEAFFGQGTRLTVV.

The CDR3, as DNA: TGCGCCAGCAGCCAAGGTGTATGGAACACTGAAGCTTTCTTT. Amino acid sequence: CASSQGVWNTEAFF. The rearrangement links TRBV4-1 to TRBJ1-1; D gene ambiguous. The germline gives CDR1 MGHRA, CDR2 YSYEKL. V was shortened by 1 base and J by 1 base, with 7 bases between the two germline ends. This CDR3 is 14 amino acids long.

This chain connects TRBV29-1 to TRBJ2-1, with 9 bases that match TRBD2. With V trimmed by 4 bases and J by 9 bases, 10 bases remained unmatched. The length of the CDR3 is 14 residues. Germline CDR1 reads SQVTM; CDR2 reads ANQGSEA. CDR3 bases: TGCAGCGTTGTACGTAGCGGGAGCATTTTTGAGCAGTTCTTC. Encoded protein: CSVVRSGSIFEQFF.

The V and J genes are TRBV6-5 and TRBJ2-7; 7 nucleotides agree with TRBD2. The CDR3 totals 16 residues. Trimming cost V 2 bases and J 0 bases; bases outside gene matches: 7. Germline V gene lookup returns CDR1 MNHEY and CDR2 SVGAGI. Written as DNA, the CDR3 is TGTGCCAGCAGTTACGACGGCGGGAGTGCCTCCTACGAGCAGTACTTC. Amino acids: CASSYDGGSASYEQYF.

CDR3 loop: CAWSGLAGVSDTQYF. The CDR3 coding sequence is TGTGCCTGGAGTGGACTAGCGGGAGTCTCAGATACGCAGTATTTT. J is TRBJ2-3 and V is TRBV30; 12 bases agree with TRBD2. This CDR3 region has 15 residues. Germline-derived CDR1 and CDR2 are GTSNPN and SVGIG (reference sequence). Losses at the gene ends were 1 base for V and 4 bases for J; bases not matched to a gene: 3.

The chain is built from TRBV9 and TRBJ2-3; D is perhaps TRBD2 (6 bases). V was shortened by 4 bases and J by 4 bases, with 13 bases between the two germline ends. Germline V gene data show CDR1 as SGDLS and CDR2 as YYNGEE. The CDR3 consists of 14 residues. This chain's CDR3 is CASSPGGEPDTQYF. The CDR3 DNA sequence: TGTGCCAGCAGCCCCGGGGGAGAGCCAGATACGCAGTATTTT.

The CDR3 sequence: CASSLAGMEYGYTF. For the CDR3, the DNA is TGCGCCAGCAGCTTGGCAGGGATGGAGTATGGCTACACCTTC. This chain joins TRBV5-1 and TRBJ1-2; tentatively, D is TRBD1 (5 bases). V was shortened by 0 bases and J by 5 bases, with 11 bases between the two germline ends. The germline CDR1 and CDR2 sequences are SGHRS and YFSETQ. This CDR3 spans 14 amino acids.

The V gene is TRBV2, the J gene TRBJ2-3; TRBD2 matches 7 bases. Trimming took 4 bases from V and 5 from J; bases not matched to a gene: 9. CDR1 is SNHLY, CDR2 FYNNEI, per germline. The CDR3 covers 15 residues. The CDR3 is CASSASGSSVDTQYF. CDR3 coding DNA: TGTGCCAGCAGTGCTAGCGGAAGCTCAGTAGATACGCAGTATTTT.

The chain uses TRBV20-1 and TRBJ1-2; perhaps TRBD1 as D (6 bases). The CDR3 extends over 11 amino acids. Germline assignment: CDR1 DFQATT and CDR2 SNEGSKA (reference sequence). Trimming took off 7 bases at V and 0 bases at J, with 6 bases between the two ends. The CDR3 sequence is CSGTANYGYTF. CDR3 DNA sequence: TGCAGTGGGACAGCTAACTATGGCTACACCTTC.

V gene TRBV5-1 combines with J gene TRBJ2-1; tentative D call: TRBD2 (5 bases). Germline V gene lookup returns CDR1 SGHRS and CDR2 YFSETQ. The CDR3 covers 14 residues. The V end lost 0 bases, the J end lost 10 bases, and 14 bases lay between the germline ends. CDR3: CASSLGGSENEQFF. The DNA of the CDR3 is TGCGCCAGCAGCTTGGGTGGGAGTGAAAACGAGCAGTTCTTC.

The rearrangement links TRBV7-8 to TRBJ2-1; perhaps TRBD2 as D (5 bases). V was cut by 7 bases and J by 0 bases, with 13 bases left in between. Germline CDR1 is SGHVS and CDR2 is FQNEAQ. This CDR3 contains 15 residues. The CDR3 sequence is CASNSAVSSYNEQFF. The CDR3 nucleotides read TGTGCCAGCAACTCAGCGGTTAGCTCCTACAATGAGCAGTTCTTC. Complete variable domain (other parts from reference TRBV7-8 and TRBJ2-1): GAGVSQSPRYKVAKRGQDVALRCDPISGHVSLFWYQQALGQGPEFLTYFQNEAQLDKSGLPSDRFFAERPEGSVSTLKIQRTQQEDSAVYLCASNSAVSSYNEQFFGPGTRLTVL.

The chain carries TRBV13 and TRBJ2-7; a possible D gene is TRBD1 (6 bases). CDR1 and CDR2 (germline): PRHDT, FYEKMQ (reference sequence). Trimming left V 3 bases short and J 3 bases short, with 12 bases between. The CDR3 covers 14 residues. This CDR3 reads CASSLVNRDYEQYF. CDR3 nucleotide sequence: TGTGCCAGCAGCTTGGTCAACAGGGACTACGAGCAGTACTTC.

The chain links TRBV25-1 to TRBJ2-5; 10 bases are a match to TRBD1. V trimming: 3 bases; J trimming: 5 bases; junction bases outside the gene matches: 9. This CDR3 is 16 amino acids long. CDR1 and CDR2 (germline): MGHDK, SYGVNS. DNA for the CDR3: TGTGCCAGCAGTGACCTCCGACAGGGGGCCGTGGAGACCCAGTACTTC. Translating gives CASSDLRQGAVETQYF.

This chain links TRBV19 with TRBJ2-5; TRBD2 might be the D (6 bases). This CDR3 has 15 residues. Germline lookup yields CDR1 LNHDA and CDR2 SQIVND (reference sequence). Trimming left V 1 base short and J 1 base short, with 10 bases between. CDR3 sequence reads: CASSIGASAQETQYF. The CDR3 coding sequence is TGTGCCAGTAGTATAGGTGCTAGCGCCCAAGAGACCCAGTACTTC.

The genes are TRBV2 and TRBJ2-7, with TRBD1 matching over 10 bases. This CDR3 is 14 amino acids long. With 5 bases clipped from V and 5 bases from J, the junction kept 6 bases outside the gene matches. Looked up from germline, CDR1 is SNHLY and CDR2 is FYNNEI. CDR3 loop: CASSPGQGINEQYF. The CDR3 DNA is TGTGCCAGCAGTCCGGGACAGGGGATTAACGAGCAGTACTTC.

The chain recombines TRBV5-1 with TRBJ2-7, with 8 bases that match TRBD1. The CDR3 runs to 14 residues. From germline, CDR1 is SGHRS and CDR2 YFSETQ. J was trimmed by 4 bases and V by 0 bases; bases with no gene match: 3. The CDR3 loop reads CASSLGDRPYEQYF. The DNA of the CDR3 is TGCGCCAGCAGCTTGGGGGACAGGCCGTACGAGCAGTACTTC.